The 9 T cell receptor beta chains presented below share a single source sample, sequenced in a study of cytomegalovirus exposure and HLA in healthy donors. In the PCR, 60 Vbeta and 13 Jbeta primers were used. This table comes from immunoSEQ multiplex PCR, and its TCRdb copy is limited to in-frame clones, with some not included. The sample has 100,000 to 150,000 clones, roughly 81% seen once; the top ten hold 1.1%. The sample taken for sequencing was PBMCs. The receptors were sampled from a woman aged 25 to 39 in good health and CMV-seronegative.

The CDR3 here is CASSQRDLNEKLFF. The CDR3 nucleotides are TGTGCCAGCAGCCAGCGGGACCTTAATGAAAAACTGTTTTTT. The V and J genes are TRBV11-2 and TRBJ1-4; tentative D call: TRBD1 (5 bases). The CDR3 is 14 residues long. V lost 5 bases and J lost 4, with 11 bases in between. Per germline, CDR1 SGHAT and CDR2 FQNNGV.

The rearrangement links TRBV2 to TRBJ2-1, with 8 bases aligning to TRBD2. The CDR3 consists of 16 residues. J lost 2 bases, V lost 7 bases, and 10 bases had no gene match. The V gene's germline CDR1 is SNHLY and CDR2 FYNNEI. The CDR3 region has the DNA TGTGCCAGCATTCTGGGCGGGGGGTCGACCTACAATGAGCAGTTCTTC. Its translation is CASILGGGSTYNEQFF.

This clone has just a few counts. The CDR3 spells CASSLEGRLAGGPTYEQYF. CDR3 bases: TGTGCCAGCAGTTTAGAGGGTAGGCTAGCGGGGGGACCGACCTACGAGCAGTACTTC. The chain joins TRBV27 to TRBJ2-7; 11 nucleotides match TRBD2. V lost 2 bases to trimming and J lost 2 bases; unmatched junction nucleotides: 14. This CDR3 is built from 19 residues. Germline V gives CDR1 MNHEY, CDR2 SMNVEV (reference sequence).

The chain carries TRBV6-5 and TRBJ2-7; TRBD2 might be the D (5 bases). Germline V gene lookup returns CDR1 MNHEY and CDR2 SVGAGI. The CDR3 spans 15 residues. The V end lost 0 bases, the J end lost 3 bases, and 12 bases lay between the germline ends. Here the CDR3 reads CASSYSRVAHYEQYF. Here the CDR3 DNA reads TGTGCCAGCAGTTACTCGAGGGTAGCTCACTACGAGCAGTACTTC.

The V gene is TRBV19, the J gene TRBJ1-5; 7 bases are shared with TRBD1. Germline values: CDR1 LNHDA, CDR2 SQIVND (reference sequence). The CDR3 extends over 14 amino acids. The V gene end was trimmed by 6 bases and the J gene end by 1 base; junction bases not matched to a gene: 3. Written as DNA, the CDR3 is TGTGCCAGTAGAGAAGGGGGCAGCAATCAGCCCCAGCATTTT. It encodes CASREGGSNQPQHF.

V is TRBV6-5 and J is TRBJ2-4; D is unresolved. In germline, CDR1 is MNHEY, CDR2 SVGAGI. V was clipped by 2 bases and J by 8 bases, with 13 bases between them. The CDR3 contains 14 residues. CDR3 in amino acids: CASSYRDRRDIQYF. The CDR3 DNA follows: TGTGCCAGCAGTTACCGAGACCGTCGGGACATTCAGTACTTC.

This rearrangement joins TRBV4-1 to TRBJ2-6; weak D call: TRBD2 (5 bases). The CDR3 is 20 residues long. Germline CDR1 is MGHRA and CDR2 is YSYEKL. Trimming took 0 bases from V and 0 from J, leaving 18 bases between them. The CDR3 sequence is CASSQDRGLRVPSGANVLTF. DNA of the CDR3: TGCGCCAGCAGCCAAGATCGAGGTCTGCGGGTCCCCTCTGGGGCCAACGTCCTGACTTTC.

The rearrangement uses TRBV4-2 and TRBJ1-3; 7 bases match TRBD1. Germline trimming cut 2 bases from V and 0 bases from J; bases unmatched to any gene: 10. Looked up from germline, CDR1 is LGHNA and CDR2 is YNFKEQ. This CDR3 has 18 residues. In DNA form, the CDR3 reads TGTGCCAGCAGCCAATTATGGACAGGATCTAGCTCTGGAAACACCATATATTTT. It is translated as CASSQLWTGSSSGNTIYF.

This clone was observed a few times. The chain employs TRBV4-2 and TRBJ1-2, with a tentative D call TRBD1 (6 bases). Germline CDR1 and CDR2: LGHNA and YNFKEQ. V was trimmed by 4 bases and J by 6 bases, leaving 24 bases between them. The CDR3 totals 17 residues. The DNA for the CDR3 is TGTGCCAGCAGCCCAAGATCCTATGACAGGCCAGAGGATGGCTACACCTTC. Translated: CASSPRSYDRPEDGYTF.